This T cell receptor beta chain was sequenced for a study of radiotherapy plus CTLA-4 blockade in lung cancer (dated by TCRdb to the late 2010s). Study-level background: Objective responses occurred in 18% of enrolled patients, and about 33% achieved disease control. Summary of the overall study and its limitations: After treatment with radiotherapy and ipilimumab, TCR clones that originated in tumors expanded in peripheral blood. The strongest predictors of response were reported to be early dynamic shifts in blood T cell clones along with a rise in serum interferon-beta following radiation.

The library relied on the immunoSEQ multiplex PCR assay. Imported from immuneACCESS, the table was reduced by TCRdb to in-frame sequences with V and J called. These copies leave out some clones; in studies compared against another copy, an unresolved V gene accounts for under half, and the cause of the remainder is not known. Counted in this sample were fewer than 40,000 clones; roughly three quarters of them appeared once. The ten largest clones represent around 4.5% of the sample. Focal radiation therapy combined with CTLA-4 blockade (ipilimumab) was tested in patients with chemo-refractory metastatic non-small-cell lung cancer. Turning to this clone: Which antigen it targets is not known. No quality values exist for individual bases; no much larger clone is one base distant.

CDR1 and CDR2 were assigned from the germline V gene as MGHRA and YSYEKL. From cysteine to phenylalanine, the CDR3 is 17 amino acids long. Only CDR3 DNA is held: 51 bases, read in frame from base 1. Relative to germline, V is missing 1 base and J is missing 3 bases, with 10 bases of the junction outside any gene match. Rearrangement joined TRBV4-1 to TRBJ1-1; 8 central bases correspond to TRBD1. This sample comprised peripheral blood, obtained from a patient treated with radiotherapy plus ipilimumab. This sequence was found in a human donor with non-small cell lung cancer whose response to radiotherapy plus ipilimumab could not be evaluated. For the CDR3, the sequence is CASSQAPGGRGDTEAFF. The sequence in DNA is TGCGCCAGCAGCCAAGCTCCAGGGGGCCGGGGAGACACTGAAGCTTTCTTT.